The clone carrying this T cell receptor beta chain occurred once. Its specificity is not known. The table came from immunoSEQ multiplex PCR; TCRdb's copy has only in-frame clones and leaves some out. The sample lists tens of thousands of clones, over 55% occurring once. The sample belongs to a study of vaccination effects on CD4 cells after COVID-19. Broader study findings: Missing from the study were early post-infection timepoints, and its convalescent patients were few.

Antigen-specific CD4+ T cells were first expanded with viral peptide pools by the ViraFEST assay and only then sequenced. With approximately ten days of culture completed, CD4+ T cells were isolated. Each participant was given two doses of one vaccine (BNT162b2 or mRNA-1273). The germline CDR1 and CDR2 sequences are LNHDA and SQIVND (reference sequence). Trimming took 6 bases from V and 0 from J; bases not matched to a gene: 10. The CDR3 runs 19 residues. This TCR derives from a human donor who received a COVID-19 vaccine. The sample in question was CD4+ T cells from PBMCs cultured with HCoV-NL63 spike peptides, obtained after COVID-19 vaccination. The rearrangement joins TRBV19 to TRBJ2-4; 14 bases agree with TRBD2. The CDR3 DNA reads as TGTGCCAGTAGCGGACTAGCGGGGGGCTCGCTACTAGCCAAAAACATTCAGTACTTC. Encoded protein: CASSGLAGGSLLAKNIQYF.